This T cell receptor (beta chain) emerged from a study of T cell responses to AZD1222 COVID-19 vaccine (dated by TCRdb to the early 2020s). Regarding the research as a whole: TCR sequencing was performed for more than 230 trial participants, of whom some 200 were given two doses of AZD1222 and 26 were given two doses of MenACWY control vaccine. Trial participants were enrolled into age subgroups of 18-55, 56-69 and 70-plus years, which contained around 140, 26 and 57 TCR-sequenced participants, respectively. Study-wide findings and limitations: Because no day 14 peak-response samples were available, repertoires were characterized only after the peak T cell response. Conclusions about previously exposed vaccinees were limited because only a handful of AZD1222 recipients were SARS-CoV-2 seropositive at baseline. The vaccine-associated CD4 TCRs covered the entire spike protein, and the dominant responses fell in regions 160-218 and 743-854. After two AZD1222 doses, both the breadth and the depth of spike-specific TCRs were significantly higher than at day 0 and than in MenACWY recipients. Participants were mostly white British, with more females than males. The authors suggested clonal diversity may have been underestimated. In the small 56-69-year group, the increase in depth fell short of significance, most likely because of low power. Reportedly, almost half of the unique spike-specific TCRs recognized epitopes lying outside the regions that are mutated in the B.1.351 and B.1.1.7 variants.

Points on this clone: This receptor's antigen is unknown. Per-base quality was not reported, and no clone a single base away is much larger than it.

CDR1 and CDR2 are drawn from the germline V gene: MDHEN, SYDVKM. Between the V and J ends, shortened by 6 bases and 4 bases respectively, the junction contains 18 bases. The cysteine opens and the phenylalanine closes a CDR3 of 15 amino acids. Only the CDR3 DNA is retained, 45 bases long and in frame from the first base. What this sample's time point label stands for: about 28 days (+/-7) after the second vaccine dose. AZD1222 recipients given second doses at about 4 weeks or at about 12 weeks were pooled, since spike-specific TCR depth and breadth were not found to differ between the two schedules. Vaccinee samples came from UK trials COV001 and COV002, including a single-blind randomized controlled phase 2/3 trial of AZD1222 (ChAdOx1 nCoV-19) in healthy adults. Trial participant PBMC samples were collected at day 0 and day 28 after the second dose for TCRbeta chain sequencing. The CDR3 regions of human TCRbeta chains were analyzed by immunosequencing. The paper's data handling went like this. Repertoire TCRs were checked for matches against a reference library of SARS-CoV-2-specific TCRs that had been generated using the MIRA antigen-specificity platform. Breadth was defined as the fraction of unique TCRs that were SARS-CoV-2-associated, and depth was defined as the fraction of total T cells that were SARS-CoV-2-associated. Using the MIRA data, each spike-specific TCR was mapped to the spike region that the TCR reacts to and placed in a CD4 or CD8 class. Log10-transformed breadth and depth values were compared by one-way ANOVA with Sidak's multiple comparisons tests. In TCRdb, the immuneACCESS table is reduced to in-frame sequences with V and J assigned. These tables do not hold every clone; where another copy was compared, an unresolved V gene accounts for under half, and the others remain unexplained. From that table come the V and J calls and clone size; the DNA was used to work out D and trimming. The sample contains 120,000 to 150,000 clones, roughly nine tenths of them found a single time. The ten most abundant clones make up 1.5% to 2% of the sample.

The chain joins TRBV28 to TRBJ1-2; the D gene cannot be named for sure. Sequences were derived from peripheral blood, sampled 28 days after the second AZD1222 dose. This sequence was found in an adult who received the AZD1222 COVID-19 vaccine. In nucleotides, the sequence is TGTGCCAGCAGAACTCCGGACGGTGCTGGCTATGGCTACACCTTC. Translated, this gives CASRTPDGAGYGYTF.